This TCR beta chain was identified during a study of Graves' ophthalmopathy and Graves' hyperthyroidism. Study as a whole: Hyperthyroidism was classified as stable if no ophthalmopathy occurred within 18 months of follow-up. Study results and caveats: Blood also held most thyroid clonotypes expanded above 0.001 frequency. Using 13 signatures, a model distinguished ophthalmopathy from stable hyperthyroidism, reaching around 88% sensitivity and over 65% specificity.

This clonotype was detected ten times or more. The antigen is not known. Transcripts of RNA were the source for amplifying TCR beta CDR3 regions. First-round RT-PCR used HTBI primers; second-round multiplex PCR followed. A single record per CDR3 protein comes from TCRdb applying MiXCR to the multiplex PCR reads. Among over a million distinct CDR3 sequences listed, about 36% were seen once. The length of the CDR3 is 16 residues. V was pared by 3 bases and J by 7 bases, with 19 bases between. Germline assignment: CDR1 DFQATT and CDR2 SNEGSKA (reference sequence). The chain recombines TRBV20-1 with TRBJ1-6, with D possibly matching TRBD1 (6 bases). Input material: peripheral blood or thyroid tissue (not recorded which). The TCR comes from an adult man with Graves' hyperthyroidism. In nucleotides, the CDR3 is TGCAGTGCTAGGAAGGAGGGGGATCATAGGAATTCACCCCTCCACTTT. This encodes CSARKEGDHRNSPLHF.